These 32 T cell receptor beta chains share one sample of origin, sequenced in a study of shared clonotypes between healthy human individuals. TCRdb keeps only in-frame clones here, not all; method: immunoSEQ multiplex PCR. The sample contains roughly 2.6 million clones, around 90% of which appear only once. The material sequenced was naive CD4+ T cells sorted from blood. As to subset: CD45RA+ positively selected. The source is a man between 18 and 35 years old in good health.

The chain is built from TRBV5-5 and TRBJ1-6; D unresolved. The germline V gene encodes CDR1 SGHKS and CDR2 YYEKEE (reference sequence). The CDR3 has 15 residues. V was shortened by 0 bases and J by 7 bases, with 11 bases between the two germline ends. The CDR3 DNA reads as TGTGCCAGCAGCTTGGCCCCGGCTTCCAATTCACCCCTCCACTTT. It translates to CASSLAPASNSPLHF.

The chain links TRBV30 to TRBJ1-2; no firm D call. Trimming left V 2 bases short and J 7 bases short, with 11 bases between. Per the germline V gene, CDR1 is GTSNPN and CDR2 is SVGIG (reference sequence). The CDR3 sequence is 12 residues long. CDR3 coding DNA: TGTGCCTGGAGTTCGACTGGATTTGGCTACACCTTC. This translates into CAWSSTGFGYTF.

CDR3 residues: CASSEGVAVNSPLHF. The CDR3 bases are TGTGCCAGTAGTGAAGGGGTTGCAGTAAATTCACCCCTCCACTTT. The chain couples TRBV19 to TRBJ1-6; maybe TRBD1 (5 bases). Germline lookup yields CDR1 LNHDA and CDR2 SQIVND (reference sequence). There are 15 residues in the CDR3. The V end lost 5 bases, the J end lost 7 bases, and 15 bases lay between the germline ends.

The CDR3 DNA reads TGCGCCAGCAGCTGGATCCGGGACAACTCCTACGAGCAGTACTTC. Amino acid sequence: CASSWIRDNSYEQYF. V usage is TRBV4-3 and J usage is TRBJ2-7; D might be TRBD1 (6 bases). The CDR3 runs to 15 residues. The V gene lost 5 bases and the J gene lost 0 bases, with 14 bases spanning the gap. Per the germline V gene, CDR1 is LGHNA and CDR2 is YSLEER.

The V gene is TRBV7-6, the J gene TRBJ2-5, with 11 bases matching TRBD1. The CDR3 is 15 amino acids. Per the germline V gene, CDR1 is SGHVS and CDR2 is FNYEAQ. V was pared by 5 bases and J by 5 bases, with 7 bases of the junction left unmatched. The CDR3 nucleotides read TGTGCCAGCAGCCCCCTCGGGACAGGGGGGGAGACCCAGTACTTC. Its translation: CASSPLGTGGETQYF.

The V gene is TRBV19, the J gene TRBJ1-2; D unclear. V was trimmed by 6 bases and J by 4 bases, leaving 18 bases between them. Germline CDR1 and CDR2: LNHDA and SQIVND (reference sequence). The CDR3 consists of 15 residues. The CDR3 nucleotides are TGTGCCAGTAGGGGATTGACCGGGCGGCTCTATGGCTACACCTTC. Its translation: CASRGLTGRLYGYTF.

The V gene is TRBV4-2, the J gene TRBJ2-1, with 11 bases aligning to TRBD2. The CDR3 runs 18 residues. V was pared by 0 bases and J by 2 bases, with 6 bases of the junction left unmatched. Germline CDR1 reads LGHNA; CDR2 reads YNFKEQ. The DNA of the CDR3 is TGTGCCAGCAGCCAAGAGGCTAATAGCGGGGGGGCCTACAATGAGCAGTTCTTC. This encodes CASSQEANSGGAYNEQFF.

CDR3 residues: CASSWGLSGTGPGETQYF. CDR3 sequence (DNA): TGCGCCAGCAGCTGGGGACTGTCTGGGACAGGGCCGGGTGAGACCCAGTACTTC. This chain joins TRBV5-1 and TRBJ2-5; 9 nucleotides align to TRBD1. Germline CDR1 SGHRS, CDR2 YFSETQ. The CDR3 length is 18 residues. J gave up 5 bases and V 3 bases, and 17 bases lay outside the gene matches. Full variable domain (missing parts from reference TRBV5-1 and TRBJ2-5): KAGVTQTPRYLIKTRGQQVTLSCSPISGHRSVSWYQQTPGQGLQFLFEYFSETQRNKGNFPGRFSGRQFSNSRSEMNVSTLELGDSALYLCASSWGLSGTGPGETQYFGPGTRLLVL.

There are a few counts of this clone. The sample holds other DNA sequences that translate to the same CDR3. J is TRBJ1-2 and V is TRBV6-5, with a weak D call TRBD1 (5 bases). V lost 8 bases and J 4 bases, leaving 14 bases between the germline ends. The CDR3 extends over 13 amino acids. CDR1 and CDR2 (germline): MNHEY, SVGAGI. The CDR3 loop is CASRPGSSYGYTF. CDR3 nucleotide sequence: TGTGCCAGCCGGCCAGGGTCGTCCTATGGCTACACCTTC.

The chain recombines TRBV7-9 with TRBJ1-5; D unresolved. The germline CDR1 and CDR2 sequences are SEHNR and FQNEAQ (reference sequence). The V gene lost 5 bases and the J gene lost 6 bases, with 8 bases spanning the gap. This CDR3 region has 12 residues. This CDR3 is CASSAPGQPQHF. The CDR3 nucleotides are TGTGCCAGCAGCGCCCCGGGTCAGCCCCAGCATTTT.

The rearrangement links TRBV2 to TRBJ2-5, with D uncertain. This CDR3 has 12 residues. Trimming shortened V by 4 bases and J by 4 bases, and 7 bases separated the two germline ends. Germline-derived CDR1 and CDR2 are SNHLY and FYNNEI. CDR3 protein: CASSGEAETQYF. DNA of the CDR3: TGTGCCAGCAGTGGGGAAGCAGAGACCCAGTACTTC.

J is TRBJ2-3 and V is TRBV9, with D possibly called TRBD1 or TRBD2 (6 bases each). The germline V gene encodes CDR1 SGDLS and CDR2 YYNGEE. This CDR3 is built from 17 residues. Deletions cut 0 bases from V and 1 base from J, with 15 bases between. CDR3 nucleotide sequence: TGTGCCAGCAGCGTAGCGGGGGCCTCCCTCGGCACAGATACGCAGTATTTT. As protein: CASSVAGASLGTDTQYF.

The J gene is TRBJ1-2, the V gene TRBV21-1. TRBV21-1 is a listed pseudogene. CDR3 length equals 16 residues. The CDR3 region has the DNA TGTGCCAGCAGCAAAATAGAAGAGGGGGGGCGCGGTGGCTACACCTTC. Protein product: CASSKIEEGGRGGYTF.

This chain connects TRBV10-3 to TRBJ2-7; the D is unclear. The CDR3 extends over 14 amino acids. Germline lookup yields CDR1 ENHRY and CDR2 SYGVKD. The ends were cut back, 6 bases at V and 2 bases at J, with 14 bases in the middle. In nucleotides, the CDR3 is TGTGCCATCAGACAGTCGGAGACTGCCTACGAGCAGTACTTC. It is translated as CAIRQSETAYEQYF.

The chain is built from TRBV18 and TRBJ2-7; D is ambiguous. The CDR3 is made up of 14 amino acids. Germline values: CDR1 KGHSH, CDR2 LQKENI. Trimming removed 4 bases at V and 6 bases at J, with 16 bases between. The CDR3 DNA reads TGTGCCAGCTCACACGGTTCAGCCTTCTTCGAGCAGTACTTC. Protein sequence: CASSHGSAFFEQYF.

The V call is TRBV5-1, the J call TRBJ2-3; 9 positions match TRBD2. CDR1 and CDR2 (germline): SGHRS, YFSETQ. J gave up 2 bases and V 4 bases, and 5 bases lay outside the gene matches. The CDR3 is made up of 15 amino acids. The CDR3 coding sequence is TGCGCCAGCAGCCCTAGCGGGATGACCACAGATACGCAGTATTTT. It is translated as CASSPSGMTTDTQYF. The full variable domain, completed using reference TRBV5-1 and TRBJ2-3, is KAGVTQTPRYLIKTRGQQVTLSCSPISGHRSVSWYQQTPGQGLQFLFEYFSETQRNKGNFPGRFSGRQFSNSRSEMNVSTLELGDSALYLCASSPSGMTTDTQYFGPGTRLTVL.

The chain recombines TRBV28 with TRBJ1-1, with D perhaps TRBD1 (5 bases). This CDR3 spans 13 amino acids. V lost 7 bases and J 6 bases, leaving 15 bases between the germline ends. CDR1 and CDR2 (germline): MDHEN, SYDVKM. The CDR3 DNA sequence: TGTGCCAGCACCAACCCCCGGGGGGCTGAAGCTTTCTTT. This translates into CASTNPRGAEAFF.

The chain carries TRBV28 and TRBJ1-5; D unclear. Germline assignment: CDR1 MDHEN and CDR2 SYDVKM. With 8 bases removed from V and 1 base from J, the gap between germline ends came to 6 bases. CDR3 length equals 12 residues. This chain's CDR3 is CASQRSNQPQHF. The CDR3 DNA sequence: TGTGCCAGCCAGCGGAGCAATCAGCCCCAGCATTTT.

V usage is TRBV6-5 and J usage is TRBJ2-7; 12 bases map to TRBD1. The CDR3 spans 15 residues. The J segment lost 6 bases and the V segment lost 6 bases, leaving 9 bases of the junction unmatched. CDR1 and CDR2 from the germline V gene are MNHEY and SVGAGI. The DNA for the CDR3 is TGTGCCAGCAGGCCGACCGGGACAGGGGGCGGCGAGCAGTACTTC. Its translation: CASRPTGTGGGEQYF.

The V call is TRBV28, the J call TRBJ1-2, with 9 bases identical to TRBD1. CDR1 is MDHEN and CDR2 is SYDVKM in the germline V gene. Trimming cost V 6 bases and J 3 bases; bases outside gene matches: 17. The CDR3 covers 18 residues. The CDR3, as DNA: TGTGCCAGCAGCCCCTCAAACGGCAGGACAGGGGAGGACTATGGCTACACCTTC. Translating gives CASSPSNGRTGEDYGYTF.

V usage is TRBV9 and J usage is TRBJ1-1; D may be TRBD1 (5 bases). CDR3 length equals 18 residues. The V gene lost 3 bases and the J gene lost 1 base, with 22 bases spanning the gap. The germline V gene encodes CDR1 SGDLS and CDR2 YYNGEE. CDR3 sequence: CASSGDWGSGMGNTEAFF. As DNA, the CDR3 is TGTGCCAGCAGCGGGGACTGGGGGTCGGGGATGGGGAACACTGAAGCTTTCTTT.

Note on this clone: One end of the junction does not line up with germline, which may come from a read error. J is TRBJ2-1 and V is TRBV10-3; the match to TRBD2 covers 8 bases. This CDR3 comprises 15 residues. CDR1 and CDR2 from the germline V gene are ENHRY and SYGVKD. The CDR3: CAASTGTGGGNEQFF. Here the CDR3 DNA reads TGCGCAGCCTCAACAGGAACGGGAGGGGGGAATGAGCAGTTCTTC.

This clone was detected once. CDR3 nucleotide sequence: TGTGCCAGCTCACCATACGGGAGGGATGGCTACACCTTC. Protein sequence: CASSPYGRDGYTF. The chain recombines TRBV18 with TRBJ1-2, with D unclear. This CDR3 is 13 amino acids long. Germline values: CDR1 KGHSH, CDR2 LQKENI. The V and J ends lost 2 bases and 6 bases respectively, with 10 bases between them.

The genes are TRBV7-9 and TRBJ2-3; 7 bases agree with TRBD2. V shed 3 bases, J shed 1 base, and the junction held 7 bases outside the gene matches. Germline V gene data show CDR1 as SEHNR and CDR2 as FQNEAQ (reference sequence). The CDR3 is made up of 16 amino acids. The CDR3 coding sequence is TGTGCCAGCAGCTTCGGGGCGGGAGCGGGCACAGATACGCAGTATTTT. Protein sequence: CASSFGAGAGTDTQYF.

As for this clone: Distinct nucleotide sequences in the sample also encode this CDR3. The rearrangement joins TRBV18 to TRBJ2-7, with D hard to call. CDR3 length: 14 residues. Trimming took 0 bases from V and 3 from J, leaving 9 bases between them. Germline CDR1 reads KGHSH; CDR2 reads LQKENI. CDR3 coding DNA: TGTGCCAGCTCACCACCGGGAACTAACTACGAGCAGTACTTC. Residues: CASSPPGTNYEQYF.

This rearrangement joins TRBV5-4 to TRBJ1-1, with D possibly being TRBD1 (5 bases). CDR3 length: 13 residues. The germline gives CDR1 SGHNT, CDR2 YYREEE (reference sequence). V shed 0 bases and J shed 4 bases, with 7 bases lying between them. The CDR3 DNA reads as TGTGCCAGCAGCTTGGGTAGGGGCACTGAAGCTTTCTTT. Its translation: CASSLGRGTEAFF.

V is TRBV15 and J is TRBJ2-7, with D perhaps matching TRBD1 or TRBD2 (6 bases each). Germline CDR1 is LNHNV and CDR2 is YYDKDF (reference sequence). The CDR3 extends over 17 amino acids. With 3 bases removed from V and 2 bases from J, the gap between germline ends came to 20 bases. This CDR3 is CATSSPYRRGSPYEQYF. CDR3 DNA sequence: TGTGCCACCAGCAGTCCATATAGGAGGGGGTCCCCCTACGAGCAGTACTTC.

To note about this clone: The same CDR3 also results from other DNA sequences found in this sample. The chain links TRBV11-2 to TRBJ2-5; D not certain. The CDR3 is 13 residues long. Germline lookup yields CDR1 SGHAT and CDR2 FQNNGV. V was cut by 4 bases and J by 1 base, with 7 bases left in between. CDR3 in amino acids: CASSSGIQETQYF. The CDR3, as DNA: TGTGCCAGCAGCTCTGGGATCCAAGAGACCCAGTACTTC. Complete variable domain (other parts from reference TRBV11-2 and TRBJ2-5): EAGVAQSPRYKIIEKRQSVAFWCNPISGHATLYWYQQILGQGPKLLIQFQNNGVVDDSQLPKDRFSAERLKGVDSTLKIQPAKLEDSAVYLCASSSGIQETQYFGPGTRLLVL.

The V gene is TRBV2, the J gene TRBJ1-1; 9 bases agree with TRBD1. V trimming: 4 bases; J trimming: 1 base; junction bases outside the gene matches: 4. The germline gives CDR1 SNHLY, CDR2 FYNNEI. This CDR3 contains 15 residues. CDR3 DNA: TGTGCCAGCAGTGGTGGGACAGGGAAGAACACTGAAGCTTTCTTT. It specifies CASSGGTGKNTEAFF. Combining the CDR3 with reference TRBV2 and TRBJ1-1 gives the whole variable domain EPEVTQTPSHQVTQMGQEVILRCVPISNHLYFYWYRQILGQKVEFLVSFYNNEISEKSEIFDDQFSVERPDGSNFTLKIRSTKLEDSAMYFCASSGGTGKNTEAFFGQGTRLTVV.

The chain joins TRBV6-1 to TRBJ1-1; 7 bases map to TRBD1. This CDR3 has 18 residues. Germline CDR1 is MNHNS and CDR2 is SASEGT. Trimming removed 2 bases from V and 7 bases from J; junction bases left unmatched: 19. Here the CDR3 DNA reads TGTGCCAGCAGTGAATATCCTTGGGGCAGGGGGGCGGAGGGTGAAGCTTTCTTT. Its translation is CASSEYPWGRGAEGEAFF.

This clone was observed once. This rearrangement joins TRBV10-1 to TRBJ1-5; possible D gene TRBD1, 5 bases. V dropped 8 bases and J dropped 2 bases, with 31 bases sitting between them. The CDR3 runs to 20 residues. The V gene's germline CDR1 is WNHNN and CDR2 SYGVQD (reference sequence). CDR3 DNA sequence: TGCGCCAGCTGGAAAGGTAACAGGTCCTATACTGGAAGTTGCAATCAGCCCCAGCATTTT. Protein: CASWKGNRSYTGSCNQPQHF.

This chain's CDR3 is CASSLRRLAGVETQYF. CDR3 in DNA: TGTGCCAGCAGCCTCCGACGACTAGCGGGAGTAGAGACCCAGTACTTC. The chain employs TRBV14 and TRBJ2-5; 12 positions agree with TRBD2. The length of the CDR3 is 16 residues. CDR1 SGHDN and CDR2 FVKESK come from the germline V gene. The V segment lost 4 bases and the J segment 4 bases; nucleotides outside the gene matches: 7. Together with reference TRBV14 and TRBJ2-5, the CDR3 gives the full variable domain: EAGVTQFPSHSVIEKGQTVTLRCDPISGHDNLYWYRRVMGKEIKFLLHFVKESKQDESGMPNNRFLAERTGGTYSTLKVQPAELEDSGVYFCASSLRRLAGVETQYFGPGTRLLVL.